This T cell receptor beta chain was recovered during a study of blood T cells in healthy people across ages. Findings of the study overall: Roughly linear age-related decline in beta diversity appeared, significant by age approximately 41.

To note about this clonotype: Its antigen is unknown.

Trimming cost V 4 bases and J 1 base, with 15 bases left between them. Per the germline V gene, CDR1 is SGHTA and CDR2 is FQGTGA. This CDR3 is built from 16 residues. Primers used in a second PCR of roughly 7 to 12 cycles were a sample-barcoded 5' primer and a J-beta primer mix. TCRdb fed the 5' RACE reads into MiXCR, producing one record per CDR3 protein. The table includes about 1.6 million distinct CDR3 sequences, around 35% detected once. The TCR sequence derives from a woman aged 25-40 years in good health. The rearrangement links TRBV7-3 to TRBJ2-3; possible D gene TRBD1, 8 bases. Sequenced: blood. CDR3 nucleotide sequence: TGTGCCAGCAGCTCCGGACAGGGAGGGGGCACAGATACGCAGTATTTT. It translates to CASSSGQGGGTDTQYF.